The source of this T cell receptor beta chain is a study of blood T cells in healthy people across ages. The authors ran a second PCR of about 7 to 11 cycles using a sample-barcoded 5' primer and a J-beta primer mix. TCRdb processed the 5' RACE reads anew with MiXCR; each CDR3 protein has one entry. The profile shows roughly 680,000 distinct CDR3 sequences, 45% to 60% of them singletons. Trimming at V came to 7 bases and at J to 4 bases, leaving 16 bases not matched to a gene. Germline V lookup: CDR1 MNHNY, CDR2 SVGAGI (reference sequence). CDR3 length: 17 amino acids. The chain carries TRBV6-6 and TRBJ1-2, with 9 bases aligning to TRBD1. The origin of this receptor is an elderly woman in good health. Specimen: blood. The CDR3 DNA reads as TGTGCCAGCAACAGCCCGGGACAGGGAATCACATTCTATGGCTACACCTTC. Translation gives CASNSPGQGITFYGYTF.